This note documents a single T cell receptor (beta chain) sequence. Its antigen remains unidentified. Clones were read by immunoSEQ multiplex PCR, and TCRdb kept only the in-frame ones, dropping some. Seen here are 80,000 or so clones, about 90% observed once, and the top ten hold approximately 1.6%. This sample was taken from a study of T cell responses to AZD1222 COVID-19 vaccine. Study results and caveats: Most donors were white British and more were female, and clonal diversity was possibly underestimated. Among vaccine-associated CD4 TCRs, coverage spanned spike, with dominance at 160-218 and 743-854. There were repertoire samples only from the period after the peak T cell response.

The CDR3 is 12 amino acids. Trimming removed 3 bases from V and 5 bases from J, with 10 bases in between. Germline V CDR1 and CDR2: GTSNPN, SVGIG (reference sequence). The receptor was derived from an adult in good health. This chain links TRBV30 with TRBJ1-2; D uncertain. The sequencing used peripheral blood, collected on day 0 of AZD1222 vaccination. In DNA form, the CDR3 reads TGTGCCTGGAGCCCGGGCCCTTATGGCTACACCTTC. Translation: CAWSPGPYGYTF.